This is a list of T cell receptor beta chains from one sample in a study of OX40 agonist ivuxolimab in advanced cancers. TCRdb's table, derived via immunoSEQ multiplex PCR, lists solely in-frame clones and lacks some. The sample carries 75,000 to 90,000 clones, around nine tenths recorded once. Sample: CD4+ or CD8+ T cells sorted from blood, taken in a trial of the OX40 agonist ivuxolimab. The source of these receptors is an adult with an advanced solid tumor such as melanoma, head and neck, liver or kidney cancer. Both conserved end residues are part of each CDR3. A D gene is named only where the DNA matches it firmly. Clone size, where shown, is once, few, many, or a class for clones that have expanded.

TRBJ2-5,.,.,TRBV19,TGTGCCAGTAGTACTGAAAACCACAAACTCCTGGGAAATCAAGAGACCCAGTACTTC,CASSTENHKLLGNQETQYF
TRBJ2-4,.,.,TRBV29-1,TGCAGCGCCTCGCCTGTGAGGGGAAGACTAAGCGCCAAAAACATTCAGTACTTC,CSASPVRGRLSAKNIQYF
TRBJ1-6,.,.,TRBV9,TGTGCCAGCAGCTTCCGGACAGTTCATAATTCACCCCTCCACTTT,CASSFRTVHNSPLHF
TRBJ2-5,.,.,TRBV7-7,TGTGCTAGCAGTTCCGGGGGTATGAGCAGTGAGACCCAGTACTTC,CASSSGGMSSETQYF
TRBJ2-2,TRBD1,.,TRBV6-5,TGTGCCAGCAGTTTAAGGACAGGGGTAAACACCGGGGAGCTGTTTTTT,CASSLRTGVNTGELFF
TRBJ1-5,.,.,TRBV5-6,TGTGCCAGCAGCTTGAGGCGGCGCAATCAGCCCCAGCATTTT,CASSLRRRNQPQHF
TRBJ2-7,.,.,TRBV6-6,TGTGCCAGCAGTTACTCGGGGCGTGAGTACGAGCAGTACTTC,CASSYSGREYEQYF
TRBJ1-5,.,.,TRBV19,TGTGCCAGTAGCCTACAATCAGCCCAGCATTTT,CASSLQSAQHF
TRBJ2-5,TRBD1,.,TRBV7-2,TGTGCCAGCAGCCGGACAGGGCAAGAGACCCAGTACTTC,CASSRTGQETQYF
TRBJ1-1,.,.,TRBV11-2,TGTGCCAGCAGCCGGGGGGGGGCGACTCACACTGAAGCTTTCTTT,CASSRGGATHTEAFF
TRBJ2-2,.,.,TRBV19,TGTGCCAGTAGTCCGGCGACCGGGGAGCTGTTTTTT,CASSPATGELFF
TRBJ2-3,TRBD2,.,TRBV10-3,TGTGCCATCAGTGCGGGGACTAGCGTACACACAGATACGCAGTATTTT,CAISAGTSVHTDTQYF
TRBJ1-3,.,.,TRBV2,TGTGCCAGCCAGGGGACATCCTCTGGAAACACCATATATTTT,CASQGTSSGNTIYF
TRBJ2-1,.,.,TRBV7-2,TGTGCCAGCAGCTCACGGCCGGACCCCTACAATGAGCAGTTCTTC,CASSSRPDPYNEQFF
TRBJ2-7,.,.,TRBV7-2,TGTGCCAGCAGGGACGGGACCTACGAGCAGTACTTC,CASRDGTYEQYF
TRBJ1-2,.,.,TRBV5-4,TGTGCCAGCAGGGAACCGGGGGATGTAAATGGCTACACCTTC,CASREPGDVNGYTF
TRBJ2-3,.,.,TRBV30,TGTGCCTGGAGCAGGATAGCGGTTAGCACAGATACGCAGTATTTT,CAWSRIAVSTDTQYF
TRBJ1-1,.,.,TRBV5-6,TGTGCCAGCAGCTTGTATGAGGCGAACACTGAAGCTTTCTTT,CASSLYEANTEAFF
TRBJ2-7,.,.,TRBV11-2,TGTGCCAGCAGCTTAAATACGGGAGCTTCCTACGAGCAGTACTTC,CASSLNTGASYEQYF
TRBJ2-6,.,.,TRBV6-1,TGTGCCAGCAGTGAACTCACACGTGGGGCCAACGTCCTGACTTTC,CASSELTRGANVLTF
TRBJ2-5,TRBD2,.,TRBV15,TGTGCCACCAGAAGACTAGCGGGAGTCCAAGAGACCCAGTACTTC,CATRRLAGVQETQYF
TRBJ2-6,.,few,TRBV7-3,TGTGCCAGCAGCGGAGGCTTGGGCTCTGGGGCCAACGTCCTGACTTTC,CASSGGLGSGANVLTF
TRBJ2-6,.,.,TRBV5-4,TGTGCCAGCAGTTATTCGACAGGAGCCTCCTCTGGGGCCAACGTCCTGACTTTC,CASSYSTGASSGANVLTF
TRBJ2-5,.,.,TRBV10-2,TGCGCCAGCAGTGACACGTACCAAGAGACCCAGTACTTC,CASSDTYQETQYF
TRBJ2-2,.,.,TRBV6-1,TGTGCCAGCAATGCAGGGACCTACACCGGGGAGCTGTTTTTT,CASNAGTYTGELFF
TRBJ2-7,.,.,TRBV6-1,TGTGCCAGCAGTGAAGGCCTTGCACCCCCCTACGAGCAGTACTTC,CASSEGLAPPYEQYF
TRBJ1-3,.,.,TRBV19,TGTGCCAGTAGCCAACAGGGCTCTGGAAACACCATATATTTT,CASSQQGSGNTIYF
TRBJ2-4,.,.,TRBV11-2,TGTGCCAGCAGGTTCCAACAGGGTTTCAAAAACATTCAGTACTTC,CASRFQQGFKNIQYF
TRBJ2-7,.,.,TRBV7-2,TGTGCCAGCAGCTTAAGATACGAGCAGTACTTC,CASSLRYEQYF
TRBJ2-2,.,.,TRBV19,TGTGCCAGTAAATTGGATTACGGGGAGCTGTTTTTT,CASKLDYGELFF
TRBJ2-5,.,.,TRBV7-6,TGTGCCAGCAGCTTAGGCGGGGTGACGATGACCCAGTACTTC,CASSLGGVTMTQYF
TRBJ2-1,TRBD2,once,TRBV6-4,TGTGCCAGCAGTGCCGTGCGAGCGGGGGGCAATGAGCAGTTCTTC,CASSAVRAGGNEQFF
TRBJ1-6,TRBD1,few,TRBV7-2,TGTGCCAGCAGCGGACAGGGGGGAAGCTCCTATAATTCACCCCTCCACTTT,CASSGQGGSSYNSPLHF
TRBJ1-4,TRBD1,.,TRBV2,TGTGCCAGCGGGGACAGGGGAGGGGATGAAAAACTGTTTTTT,CASGDRGGDEKLFF
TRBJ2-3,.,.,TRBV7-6,TGTGCCAGCAGCTTAGGGGTTGATCCAGATACGCAGTATTTT,CASSLGVDPDTQYF
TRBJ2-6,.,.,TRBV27,TGTGCCAGCAGTTCCCTGGGTCCTGGGGCCAACGTCCTGACTTTC,CASSSLGPGANVLTF
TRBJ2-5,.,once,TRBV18,TGTGCCAGCACGCCTAGAGCCGGGGTTCAAGAGACCCAGTACTTC,CASTPRAGVQETQYF
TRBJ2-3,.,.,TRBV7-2,TGTGCCAGCAGCCCACGGACTCTTAGCACAGATACGCAGTATTTT,CASSPRTLSTDTQYF
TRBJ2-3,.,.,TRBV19,TGTGCCAGTAGTGGCCGGACAGGAGGGGCCACAGATACGCAGTATTTT,CASSGRTGGATDTQYF
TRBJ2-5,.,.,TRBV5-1,TGCGCCAGCAGCCTGCCCGGGACACAAGGGGAGACCCAGTACTTC,CASSLPGTQGETQYF
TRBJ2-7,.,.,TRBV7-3,TGTGCCAGCAGCTTATCCCCCGGGACCCCGTCGGTGCAGTACTTC,CASSLSPGTPSVQYF
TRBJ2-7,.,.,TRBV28,TGTGCCAGCAGTTTTAATCCCGCTCAACTAGACGGCGAGCAGTACTTC,CASSFNPAQLDGEQYF